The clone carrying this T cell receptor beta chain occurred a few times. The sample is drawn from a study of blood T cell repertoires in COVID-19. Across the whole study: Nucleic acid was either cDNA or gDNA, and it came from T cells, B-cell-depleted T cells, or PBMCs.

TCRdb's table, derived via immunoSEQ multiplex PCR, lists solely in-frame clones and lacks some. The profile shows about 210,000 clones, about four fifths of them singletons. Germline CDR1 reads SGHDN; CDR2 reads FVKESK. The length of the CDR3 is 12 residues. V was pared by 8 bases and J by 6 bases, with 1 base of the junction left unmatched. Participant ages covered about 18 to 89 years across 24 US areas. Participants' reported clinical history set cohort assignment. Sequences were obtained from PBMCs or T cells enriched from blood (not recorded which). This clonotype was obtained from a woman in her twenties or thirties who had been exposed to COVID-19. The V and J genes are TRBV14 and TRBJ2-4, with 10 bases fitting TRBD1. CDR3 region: CASGQGGNIQYF. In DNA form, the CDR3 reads TGTGCCAGCGGACAGGGGGGAAACATTCAGTACTTC.